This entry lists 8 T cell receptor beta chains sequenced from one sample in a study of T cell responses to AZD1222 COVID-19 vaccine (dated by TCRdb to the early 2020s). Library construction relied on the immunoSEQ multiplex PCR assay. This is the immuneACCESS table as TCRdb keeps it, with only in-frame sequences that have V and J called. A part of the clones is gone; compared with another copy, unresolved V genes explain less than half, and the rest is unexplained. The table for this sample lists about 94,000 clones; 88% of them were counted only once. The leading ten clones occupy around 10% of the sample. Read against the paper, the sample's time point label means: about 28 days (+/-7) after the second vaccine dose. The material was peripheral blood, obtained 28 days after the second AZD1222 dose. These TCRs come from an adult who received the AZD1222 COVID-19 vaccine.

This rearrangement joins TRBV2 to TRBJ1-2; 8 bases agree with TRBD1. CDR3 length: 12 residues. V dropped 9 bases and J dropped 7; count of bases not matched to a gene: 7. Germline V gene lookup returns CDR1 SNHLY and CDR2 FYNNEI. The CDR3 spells CARPGQEGGYTF. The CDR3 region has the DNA TGTGCCAGGCCGGGACAGGAAGGTGGCTACACCTTC.

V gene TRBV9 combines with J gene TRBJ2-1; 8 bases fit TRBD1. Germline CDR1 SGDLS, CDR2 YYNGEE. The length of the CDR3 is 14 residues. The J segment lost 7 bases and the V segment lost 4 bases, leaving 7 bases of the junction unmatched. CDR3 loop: CASSLRQGWNEQFF. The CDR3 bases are TGTGCCAGCAGCCTAAGACAGGGGTGGAATGAGCAGTTCTTC.

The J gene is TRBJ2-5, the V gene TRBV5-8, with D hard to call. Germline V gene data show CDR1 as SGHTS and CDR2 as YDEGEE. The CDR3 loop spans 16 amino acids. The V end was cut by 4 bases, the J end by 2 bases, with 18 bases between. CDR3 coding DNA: TGTGCCAGCAGCCGGCGGTCACAGACTTTTCAAGAGACCCAGTACTTC. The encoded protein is CASSRRSQTFQETQYF.

CDR3 sequence reads: CASRPTSGGYNEQFF. The CDR3 coding sequence is TGTGCCAGCCGCCCGACTAGCGGGGGGTACAATGAGCAGTTCTTC. The chain combines TRBV11-3 with TRBJ2-1, with 13 bases matching TRBD2. CDR3 length: 15 residues. Germline V gene lookup returns CDR1 SGHNT and CDR2 YENEEA. V trimming: 8 bases; J trimming: 4 bases; junction bases outside the gene matches: 5.

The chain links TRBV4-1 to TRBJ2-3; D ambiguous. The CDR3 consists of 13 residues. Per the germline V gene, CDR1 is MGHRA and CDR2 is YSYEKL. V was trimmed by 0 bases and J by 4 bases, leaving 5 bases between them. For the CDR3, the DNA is TGCGCCAGCAGCCAAGATGGGGCAGATACGCAGTATTTT. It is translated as CASSQDGADTQYF.

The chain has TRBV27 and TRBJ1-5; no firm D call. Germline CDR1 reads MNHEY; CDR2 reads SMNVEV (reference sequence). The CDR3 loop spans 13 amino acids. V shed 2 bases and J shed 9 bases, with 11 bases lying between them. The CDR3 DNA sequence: TGTGCCAGCAGTTTAGAGGTCGATGGGCCCCAGCATTTT. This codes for CASSLEVDGPQHF.

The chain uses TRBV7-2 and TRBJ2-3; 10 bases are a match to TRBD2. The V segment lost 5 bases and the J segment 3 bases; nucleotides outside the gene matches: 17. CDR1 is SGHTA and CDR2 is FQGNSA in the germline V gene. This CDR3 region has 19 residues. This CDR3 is CASSPGLAATRRETDTQYF. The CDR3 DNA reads TGTGCCAGCAGCCCCGGACTAGCGGCAACAAGAAGGGAGACAGATACGCAGTATTTT.

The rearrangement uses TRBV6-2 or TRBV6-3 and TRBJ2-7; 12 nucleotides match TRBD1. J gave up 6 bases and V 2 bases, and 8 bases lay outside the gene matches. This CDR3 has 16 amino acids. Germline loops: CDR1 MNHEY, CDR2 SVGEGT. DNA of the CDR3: TGTGCCAGCAGTTACCCCGGGACAGGGGGCCGGAGCGAGCAGTACTTC. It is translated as CASSYPGTGGRSEQYF.